Listed here are 14 T cell receptor beta chains from one sample, sequenced in a study of T-cell reconstitution after alpha-beta-depleted transplantation in children. Unique molecular identifiers were incorporated during preparation of the TCRbeta library. TCRdb recomputed calls from the PCR reads with MiXCR, one row per CDR3 protein. The table has 350,000 to 400,000 distinct CDR3 sequences, about an eighth seen once. Sequenced here: PBMCs, sampled from the stem cell graft. The receptors derive from a human donor who donated a stem cell graft to a child with Fanconi anemia.

This chain uses TRBV10-3 with TRBJ2-1; TRBD1 is a possible D gene (6 bases). CDR3 size: 15 residues. V lost 0 bases and J 1 base, leaving 7 bases between the germline ends. CDR1 ENHRY and CDR2 SYGVKD come from the germline V gene. The CDR3 nucleotides are TGTGCCATCAGTGAGTCGAGGGGGTCCTACAATGAGCAGTTCTTC. Its protein is CAISESRGSYNEQFF.

The CDR3 sequence is CASSPQTGVAPSVAFF. The CDR3 bases are TGTGCCAGCAGTCCTCAGACAGGGGTGGCCCCCTCGGTGGCTTTCTTT. The V gene is TRBV12-3 or TRBV12-4, the J gene TRBJ1-1, with TRBD1 matching 8 bases. V shed 5 bases, J shed 11 bases, and the junction held 19 bases outside the gene matches. The CDR3 consists of 16 residues.

This clonotype was seen only a few times. The chain links TRBV30 to TRBJ1-4; possible D gene TRBD1, 5 bases. Germline-derived CDR1 and CDR2 are GTSNPN and SVGIG (reference sequence). The germline V and J ends were trimmed by 4 bases and 4 bases, with 13 bases remaining between them. The CDR3 contains 14 residues. The CDR3 protein is CAWNDGHLNEKLFF. The DNA of the CDR3 is TGTGCCTGGAATGATGGACACCTTAATGAAAAACTGTTTTTT.

This rearrangement joins TRBV30 to TRBJ2-5, with 7 bases fitting TRBD2. The J segment lost 4 bases and the V segment lost 5 bases, leaving 1 base of the junction unmatched. Germline V gene sequence: CDR1 GTSNPN, CDR2 SVGIG (reference sequence). CDR3 size: 11 residues. The CDR3 region has the DNA TGTGCCTGGGGGGAGGGAGAGACCCAGTACTTC. It translates to CAWGEGETQYF.

This clonotype was seen a handful of times. This chain uses TRBV14 with TRBJ1-2; weak D call: TRBD1 (6 bases). The CDR3 is 13 amino acids. Germline V gives CDR1 SGHDN, CDR2 FVKESK. The V gene lost 4 bases and the J gene lost 8 bases, with 14 bases spanning the gap. CDR3 sequence reads: CASSRYRDGGYTF. The CDR3 DNA sequence: TGTGCCAGCAGCCGCTACAGGGATGGGGGCTACACCTTC.

This clonotype was observed at least ten times. This sequence joins TRBV18 and TRBJ2-7; 7 bases are shared with TRBD1. Trimming cost V 2 bases and J 2 bases; bases outside gene matches: 6. The germline gives CDR1 KGHSH, CDR2 LQKENI. CDR3 length: 15 residues. The CDR3 here is CASSPSSQGAYEQYV. The CDR3 nucleotides are TGTGCCAGCTCACCATCCTCCCAGGGGGCCTACGAGCAGTACGTC.

This clonotype was seen a few times. The genes are TRBV5-1 and TRBJ2-3, with D hard to call. This CDR3 region has 13 residues. Germline V CDR1 and CDR2: SGHRS, YFSETQ. V was shortened by 0 bases and J by 4 bases, with 6 bases between the two germline ends. CDR3 DNA: TGCGCCAGCAGCTTGGATCGGGCAGATACGCAGTATTTT. It translates to CASSLDRADTQYF.

The rearrangement uses TRBV12-3 or TRBV12-4 and TRBJ1-6, with D unresolved. V gave up 1 base and J gave up 15 bases, with 10 bases separating them. The CDR3 is 12 residues long. The chain's CDR3 is CASSLDKVLLHF. The DNA for the CDR3 is TGTGCCAGCAGTTTAGATAAGGTCCTCCTCCACTTT.

This clonotype was recorded many times. This sequence joins TRBV6-2 or TRBV6-3 and TRBJ2-5; either TRBD1 or TRBD2 may supply D (5 bases each). The length of the CDR3 is 14 residues. With 2 bases removed from V and 3 bases from J, the gap between germline ends came to 10 bases. Germline V CDR1 and CDR2: MNHEY, SVGEGT. The CDR3 nucleotides read TGTGCCAGCAGTTACGGGACGGCCGAAGAGACCCAGTACTTC. It specifies CASSYGTAEETQYF.

This clonotype was observed at least ten times. This chain uses TRBV3-1 with TRBJ2-5; TRBD2 might be the D (6 bases). Germline CDR1 LGHDT, CDR2 YNNKEL (reference sequence). This CDR3 contains 13 residues. Trimming took off 4 bases at V and 3 bases at J, with 9 bases between the two ends. For the CDR3, the DNA is TGTGCCAGCAGCCCTGGACTAAAAGAGACCCAGTACTTC. Protein product: CASSPGLKETQYF.

The V gene is TRBV4-3, the J gene TRBJ1-2, with D perhaps matching TRBD1 (6 bases). Germline CDR1 LGHNA, CDR2 YSLEER. The V end lost 1 base, the J end lost 4 bases, and 13 bases lay between the germline ends. The CDR3 spans 15 residues. DNA of the CDR3: TGCGCCAGCAGCCAAGGTCAGGGGAAATTCTATGGCTACACCTTC. Protein: CASSQGQGKFYGYTF.

In this sample, this clonotype turned up a few times. The J gene is TRBJ2-7, the V gene TRBV4-3; D assignment may be TRBD1 or TRBD2 (5 bases each). Germline CDR1 and CDR2: LGHNA and YSLEER. CDR3 length: 15 amino acids. Trimming removed 4 bases at V and 1 base at J, with 14 bases between. This CDR3 is CASSPTWDRSYEQYV. As DNA, the CDR3 is TGCGCCAGCAGCCCGACCTGGGACCGATCCTACGAGCAGTACGTC.

This clonotype has more than one count but fewer than ten. This rearrangement joins TRBV3-1 to TRBJ1-4, with TRBD1 as a possible D gene (5 bases). Per the germline V gene, CDR1 is LGHDT and CDR2 is YNNKEL (reference sequence). V was pared by 0 bases and J by 7 bases, with 12 bases between. This CDR3 has 15 residues. CDR3 sequence reads: CASSQDRGQGEKLFF. CDR3 coding DNA: TGTGCCAGCAGCCAAGATCGGGGCCAAGGTGAAAAACTGTTTTTT.

Points on this clonotype: Germline is not matched at one junction end, which may reflect a read error. The rearrangement links TRBV12-3 or TRBV12-4 to TRBJ2-1, with 10 nucleotides matching TRBD1. This CDR3 comprises 13 residues. DNA for the CDR3: TGTGCCAGCAGTTTAGCGACAGGGGGCCGCAACCTCTTC. This translates into CASSLATGGRNLF.